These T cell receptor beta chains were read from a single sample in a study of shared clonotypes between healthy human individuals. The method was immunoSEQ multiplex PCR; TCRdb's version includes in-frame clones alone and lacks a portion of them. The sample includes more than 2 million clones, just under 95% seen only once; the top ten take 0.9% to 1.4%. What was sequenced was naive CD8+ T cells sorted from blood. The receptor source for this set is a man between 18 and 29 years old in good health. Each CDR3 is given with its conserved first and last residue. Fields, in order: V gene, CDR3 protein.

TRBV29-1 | CSVYQGVGNTIYF
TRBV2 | CASSPGAATYEQYF
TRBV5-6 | CASSLLGTEAFF
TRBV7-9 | CASSLPGTYEQYF
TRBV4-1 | CASRDSGGATSTDTQYF
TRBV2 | CASSEGIGSTDGYTF
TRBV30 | CAWSVQGGGTEAFF
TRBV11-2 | CASSVRGPTYEQYF
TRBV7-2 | CASSPGAYEQYF
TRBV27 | CASSLGGTGNTIYF
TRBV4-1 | CASSLTPGAKTPQHF
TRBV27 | CASSPTTGGDEQYF
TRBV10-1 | CASSETRAGELFF
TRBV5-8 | CASSLKQNEQFF
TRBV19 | CASSPGAGELFF
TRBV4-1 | CASSQDGTSGYNEQFF
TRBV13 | CASSSSGNDEQYF